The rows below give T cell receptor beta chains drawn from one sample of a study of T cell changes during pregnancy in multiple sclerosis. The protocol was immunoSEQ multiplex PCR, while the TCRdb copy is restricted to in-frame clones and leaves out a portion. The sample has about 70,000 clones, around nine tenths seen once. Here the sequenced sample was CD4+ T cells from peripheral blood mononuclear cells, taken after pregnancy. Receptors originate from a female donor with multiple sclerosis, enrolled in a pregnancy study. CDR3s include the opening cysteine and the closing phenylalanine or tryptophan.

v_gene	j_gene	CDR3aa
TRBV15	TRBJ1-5	CATSRVTGSRSNQPQHF
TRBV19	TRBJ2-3	CASRPSGSPDTQYF
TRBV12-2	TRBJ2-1	CASRLVGGTSNEQFF
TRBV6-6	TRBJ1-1	CASSSPSFANTEAFF
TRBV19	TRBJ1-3	CASNQGAGNTIYF
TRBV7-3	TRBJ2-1	CASSPRLAGGVYNEQFF
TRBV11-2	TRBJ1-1	CASSERGTEAFF
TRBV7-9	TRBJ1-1	CASSFGQGGIGTNTEAFF
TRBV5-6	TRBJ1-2	CASSLPGTRFNYGYTF
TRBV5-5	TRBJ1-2	CASRPVISNYGYTF
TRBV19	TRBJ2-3	CASSIDGTIGSDTQYF
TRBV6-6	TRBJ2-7	CASSPPGTSGYEQYF
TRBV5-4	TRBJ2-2	CASSLDRAGTGELFF
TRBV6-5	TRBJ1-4	CASSSWGQGSEKLFF
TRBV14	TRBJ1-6	CASSPHPLQERNNSPLHF
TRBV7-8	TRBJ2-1	CASSPGLADNEQFF
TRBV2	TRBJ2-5	CASSEVGASGETQYF
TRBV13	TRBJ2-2	CASSLVAEPNTGELFF
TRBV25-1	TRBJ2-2	CASSRGPGELFF
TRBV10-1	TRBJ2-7	CASSPGTIPYEQYF
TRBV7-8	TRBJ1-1	CASSLSGQGGTEAFF
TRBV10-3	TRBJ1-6	CATGTGLESPLHF
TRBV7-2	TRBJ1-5	CASSLSGDQPQHF
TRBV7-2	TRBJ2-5	CASSLGGRETQYF
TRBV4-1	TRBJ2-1	CASSAPGTSGRKEFF
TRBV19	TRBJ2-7	CASSSTGLSSYEQYF
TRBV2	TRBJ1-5	CASRAGTLGGQPQHF
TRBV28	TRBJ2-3	CASSSGGAGGTDTQYF
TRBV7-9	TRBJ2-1	CASSPTLTSGEQFF
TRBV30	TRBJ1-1	CAWSGRLRGGAEAFF
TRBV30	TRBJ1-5	CAWSVPEGSNQPQHF
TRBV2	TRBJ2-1	CASSGGSGRLSSYNEQFF
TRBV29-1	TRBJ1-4	CSAGRGPLNEKLFF
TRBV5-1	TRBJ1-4	CASSWGRSFF
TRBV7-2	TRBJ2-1	CASSLDARREQFF
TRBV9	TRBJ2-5	CASSLWDSETQYF
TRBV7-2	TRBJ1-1	CASSRTGGGTEAFF
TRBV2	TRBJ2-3	CASEGLAGVGTQYF
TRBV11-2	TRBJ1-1	CASSSGHPMNTEAFF
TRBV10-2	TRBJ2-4	CASSPGAIGGNIQYF
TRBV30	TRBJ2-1	CAWTGGWDEQFF
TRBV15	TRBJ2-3	CASTLGHFTDTQYF
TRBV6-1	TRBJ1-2	CASSELLTGTGTLSTRGYTF